This TCR beta chain was obtained from a study of tumor-infiltrating lymphocytes in primary liver carcinoma. Turning to the study itself: The patient group consisted of men and women aged 30 to 69 years.

The CDR3 sequence is 15 residues long. Looked up from germline, CDR1 is ENHRY and CDR2 is SYGVKD. In regard to this clonotype: What it binds is not known. A junction boundary mismatches the germline segment, possibly from a read error.

General observations from the study: Tumor-blood pairs (like tumor-adjacent pairs) overlapped less than tumor region pairs did.

Total RNA amounting to around 540 ng was the source from which TCR beta cDNA was made with a constant-region primer. Researchers made the TCR beta libraries by running three nested multiplex PCR rounds with slightly modified ARM-PCR. Primers for the first two PCR rounds were TRBV1-TRBV30 forward primers and a C-beta reverse primer (approximately 9 cycles per round). TCRdb recomputed calls from the multiplex PCR reads with MiXCR, one row per CDR3 protein. In the table there are more than 20,000 distinct CDR3 sequences, approximately 79% of which are singletons. Co-extraction of both nucleic acids (RNA and DNA) used about 17-33 mg of unsorted bulk tissue. The cohort consisted of patients whose primary liver carcinoma was surgically resected.

V and J are TRBV10-3 and TRBJ2-5, with a possible D match to TRBD1 (5 bases). The clonotype comes from a woman in her twenties or thirties with primary liver carcinoma and hepatitis B virus infection. Sequencing was carried out using liver tumor tissue from sampling region 1. Subset reported: tumor region T1, superior pole. The CDR3 nucleotides are TGTGCAATCAGTGAGTGGGCTACCAGACAGGAGACCCAGTACTTC. Protein sequence: CAISEWATRQETQYF.